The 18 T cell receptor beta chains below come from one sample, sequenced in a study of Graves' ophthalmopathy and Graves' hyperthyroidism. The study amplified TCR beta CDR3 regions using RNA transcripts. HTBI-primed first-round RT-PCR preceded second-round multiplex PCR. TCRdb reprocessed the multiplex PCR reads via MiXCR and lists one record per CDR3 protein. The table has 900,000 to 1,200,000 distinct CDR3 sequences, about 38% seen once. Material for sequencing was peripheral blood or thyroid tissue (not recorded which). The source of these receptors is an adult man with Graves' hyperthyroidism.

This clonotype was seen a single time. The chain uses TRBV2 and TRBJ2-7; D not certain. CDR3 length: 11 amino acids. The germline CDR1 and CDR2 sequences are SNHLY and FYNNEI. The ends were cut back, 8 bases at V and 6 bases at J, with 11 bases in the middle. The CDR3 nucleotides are TGTGCCAGCTCAGTCCAGTCCGAGCAGTACTTC. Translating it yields CASSVQSEQYF.

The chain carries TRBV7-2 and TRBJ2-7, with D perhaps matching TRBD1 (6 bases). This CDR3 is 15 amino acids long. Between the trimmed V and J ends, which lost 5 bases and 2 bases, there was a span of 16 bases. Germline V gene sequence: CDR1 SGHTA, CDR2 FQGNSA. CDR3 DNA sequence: TGTGCCAGCAGCAACCGGGACACCAAGCCCTACGAGCAGTACTTC. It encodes CASSNRDTKPYEQYF.

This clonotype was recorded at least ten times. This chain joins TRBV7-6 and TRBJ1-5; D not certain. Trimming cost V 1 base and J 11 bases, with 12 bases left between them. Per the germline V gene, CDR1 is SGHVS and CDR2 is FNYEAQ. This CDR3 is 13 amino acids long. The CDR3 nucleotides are TGTGCCAGCAGCTTAGAGGCTTCCCAGACCCAGCATTTT. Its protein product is CASSLEASQTQHF.

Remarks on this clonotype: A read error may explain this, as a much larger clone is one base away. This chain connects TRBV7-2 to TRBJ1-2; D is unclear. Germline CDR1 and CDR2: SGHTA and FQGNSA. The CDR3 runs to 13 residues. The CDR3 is CASSFRGMSGCTF. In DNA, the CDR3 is TGTGCCAGCAGCTTCCGAGGGATGAGTGGCTGCACCTTC.

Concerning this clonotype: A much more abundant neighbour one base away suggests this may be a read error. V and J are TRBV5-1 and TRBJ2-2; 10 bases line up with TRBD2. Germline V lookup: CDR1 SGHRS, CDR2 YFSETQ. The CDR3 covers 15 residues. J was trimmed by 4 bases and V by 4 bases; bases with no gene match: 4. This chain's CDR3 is CASSGTSVVTGELFF. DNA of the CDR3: TGCGCCAGCAGCGGGACTAGCGTAGTCACCGGGGAGCTGTTTTTT.

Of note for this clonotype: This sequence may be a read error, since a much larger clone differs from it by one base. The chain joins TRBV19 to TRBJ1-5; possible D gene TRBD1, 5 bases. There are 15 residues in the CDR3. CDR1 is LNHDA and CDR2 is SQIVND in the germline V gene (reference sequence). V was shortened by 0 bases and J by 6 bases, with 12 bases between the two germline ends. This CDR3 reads CASSIDLGGAQPQHF. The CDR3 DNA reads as TGTGCCAGTAGTATAGATCTCGGCGGGGCTCAGCCCCAGCATTTT.

The CDR3 loop is CASSYGTGQKETQYF. The CDR3, as DNA: TGTGCCAGCAGTTACGGCACAGGACAAAAAGAGACCCAGTACTTC. The gene calls are TRBV7-2 and TRBJ2-5, with D possibly TRBD1 on 5 matching bases. This CDR3 has 15 residues. In germline, CDR1 is SGHTA, CDR2 FQGNSA. The V gene lost 6 bases and the J gene lost 3 bases, with 17 bases spanning the gap.

CDR3 nucleotide sequence: TGTGCCAGCAGTAAGGCCGGTCCCACTGAAGCTTTCTTT. This translates into CASSKAGPTEAFF. This chain links TRBV28 with TRBJ1-1; no clear D. V was trimmed by 5 bases and J by 4 bases, leaving 11 bases between them. This CDR3 region has 13 residues. Germline V gives CDR1 MDHEN, CDR2 SYDVKM.

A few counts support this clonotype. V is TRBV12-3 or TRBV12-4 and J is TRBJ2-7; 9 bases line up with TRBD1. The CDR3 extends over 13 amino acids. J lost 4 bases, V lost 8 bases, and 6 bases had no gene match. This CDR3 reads CASSGTGRYEQYF. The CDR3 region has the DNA TGTGCCAGCTCCGGGACAGGGCGGTACGAGCAGTACTTC.

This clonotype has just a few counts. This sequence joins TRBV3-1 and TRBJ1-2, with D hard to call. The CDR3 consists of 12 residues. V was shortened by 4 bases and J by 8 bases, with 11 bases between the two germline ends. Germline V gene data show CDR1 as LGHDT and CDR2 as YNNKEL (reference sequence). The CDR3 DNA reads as TGTGCCAGCAGCCCCCCTCTCGGGGGCTACACCTTC. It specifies CASSPPLGGYTF.

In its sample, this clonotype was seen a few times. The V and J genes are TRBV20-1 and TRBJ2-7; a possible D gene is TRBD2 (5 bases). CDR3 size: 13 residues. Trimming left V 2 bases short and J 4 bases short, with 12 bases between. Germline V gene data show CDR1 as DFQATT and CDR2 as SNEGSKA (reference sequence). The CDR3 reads CSARPGFGYEQYF. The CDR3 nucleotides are TGCAGTGCTAGACCGGGATTTGGGTACGAGCAGTACTTC.

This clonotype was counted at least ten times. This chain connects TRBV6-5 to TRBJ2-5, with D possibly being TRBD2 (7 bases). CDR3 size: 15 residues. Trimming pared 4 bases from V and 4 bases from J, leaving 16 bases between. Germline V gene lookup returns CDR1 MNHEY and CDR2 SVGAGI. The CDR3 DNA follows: TGTGCCAGCAGTTCCCGAGGGGGGGATCGAGAGACCCAGTACTTC. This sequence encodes CASSSRGGDRETQYF.

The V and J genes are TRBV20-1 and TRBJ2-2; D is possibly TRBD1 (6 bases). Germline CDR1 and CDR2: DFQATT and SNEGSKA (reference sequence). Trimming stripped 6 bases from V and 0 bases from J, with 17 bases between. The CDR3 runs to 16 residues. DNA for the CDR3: TGCAGTGCAACCTCCGGACAGTTGGCGAACACCGGGGAGCTGTTTTTT. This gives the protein CSATSGQLANTGELFF.

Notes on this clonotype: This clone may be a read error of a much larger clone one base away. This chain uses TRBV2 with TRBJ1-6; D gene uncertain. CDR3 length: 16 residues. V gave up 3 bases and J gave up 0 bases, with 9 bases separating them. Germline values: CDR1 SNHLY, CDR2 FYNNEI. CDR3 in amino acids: CASSDLFSSYNSPLHF. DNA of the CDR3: TGTGCCAGCAGTGACCTTTTCAGCTCCTATAATTCACCCCTCCACTTT.

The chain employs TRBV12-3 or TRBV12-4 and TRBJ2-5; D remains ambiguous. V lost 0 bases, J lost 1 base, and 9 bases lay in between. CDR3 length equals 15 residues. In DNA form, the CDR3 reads TGTGCCAGCAGTTTAGCGTCCGGCCCCCAAGAGACCCAGTACTTC. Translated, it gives CASSLASGPQETQYF.

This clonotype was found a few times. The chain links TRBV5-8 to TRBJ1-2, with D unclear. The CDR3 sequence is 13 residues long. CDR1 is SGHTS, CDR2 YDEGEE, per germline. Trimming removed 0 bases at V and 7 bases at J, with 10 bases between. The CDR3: CASSLALWSGYTF. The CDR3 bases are TGTGCCAGCAGCTTGGCCCTGTGGTCTGGCTACACCTTC.

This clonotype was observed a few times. As DNA, the CDR3 is TGTGCCAGCAGCATCGGGACAGCGGGGGGCAATCAGCCCCAGCATTTT. Encoded protein: CASSIGTAGGNQPQHF. The V and J genes are TRBV7-9 and TRBJ1-5; 7 nucleotides align to TRBD1. Trimming took 5 bases from V and 2 from J; bases not matched to a gene: 9. Germline CDR1 reads SEHNR; CDR2 reads FQNEAQ (reference sequence). The CDR3 totals 16 residues. Based on the CDR3 plus reference TRBV7-9 and TRBJ1-5, the full variable domain is DTGVSQNPRHKITKRGQNVTFRCDPISEHNRLYWYRQTLGQGPEFLTYFQNEAQLEKSRLLSDRFSAERPKGSFSTLEIQRTEQGDSAMYLCASSIGTAGGNQPQHFGDGTRLSIL.

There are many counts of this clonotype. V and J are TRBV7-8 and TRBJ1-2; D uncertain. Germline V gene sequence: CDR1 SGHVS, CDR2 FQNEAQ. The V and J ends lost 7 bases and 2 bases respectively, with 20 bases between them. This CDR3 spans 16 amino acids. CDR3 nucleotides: TGTGCCAGCATGCCCGATTTGGGCACACTAAACTATGGCTACACCTTC. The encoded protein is CASMPDLGTLNYGYTF. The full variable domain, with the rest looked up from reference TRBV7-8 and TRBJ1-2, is GAGVSQSPRYKVAKRGQDVALRCDPISGHVSLFWYQQALGQGPEFLTYFQNEAQLDKSGLPSDRFFAERPEGSVSTLKIQRTQQEDSAVYLCASMPDLGTLNYGYTFGSGTRLTVV.